This T cell receptor beta chain was retrieved from a study of T cell responses to AZD1222 COVID-19 vaccine. The study, taken as a whole, reports: Across spike, vaccine-associated CD4 TCRs were found, dominant at 160-218 and 743-854.

Some clones are missing from TCRdb's copy, which holds only in-frame ones; the method was immunoSEQ multiplex PCR. Of about 160,000 clones detected, 85% to 90% appear once; the ten largest clones hold 6.9%. Of note for this clone: Its antigen remains unidentified.

CDR1 and CDR2 from the germline V gene are LNHDA and SQIVND (reference sequence). V lost 2 bases and J lost 8, with 18 bases in between. The CDR3 length is 16 residues. V gene TRBV19 combines with J gene TRBJ1-4; TRBD1 is a possible D gene (6 bases). The TCR comes from an adult in good health. The specimen was peripheral blood, collected on day 0 of AZD1222 vaccination. The CDR3 DNA sequence: TGTGCCAGTAGTATACGGTCGATAGGAGGGGGAGAAAAACTGTTTTTT. Residues: CASSIRSIGGGEKLFF.